Sequencing of this T cell receptor (beta chain) was carried out in a study of vaccination effects on CD4 cells after COVID-19. Using immunoSEQ multiplex PCR, the repertoire was profiled, and TCRdb retains in-frame clones only, with some absent. There are approximately 54,000 clones in the sample; 80% to 85% occur only once, and 2.4% lies in the top ten. This CDR3 contains 16 residues. The V gene end was trimmed by 3 bases and the J gene end by 7 bases; junction bases not matched to a gene: 7. Germline CDR1 reads SGHNT; CDR2 reads YYREEE (reference sequence). Turning to this clone: Its antigen is not identified.

Using viral peptide pools, the ViraFEST assay grew out antigen-specific CD4+ T cells prior to sequencing. When around 9 days of culture had elapsed, CD4+ T cells were isolated. The clonotype was recovered from a human donor who received a COVID-19 vaccine. The sequencing here drew on CD4+ T cells from PBMCs cultured with HCoV-229E spike peptides, taken before COVID-19 vaccination. The chain employs TRBV5-4 and TRBJ2-1, with 13 bases identical to TRBD2. CDR3 protein: CASSSATSGGANEQFF. CDR3 nucleotide sequence: TGTGCCAGCAGCTCGGCAACTAGCGGGGGGGCAAATGAGCAGTTCTTC.